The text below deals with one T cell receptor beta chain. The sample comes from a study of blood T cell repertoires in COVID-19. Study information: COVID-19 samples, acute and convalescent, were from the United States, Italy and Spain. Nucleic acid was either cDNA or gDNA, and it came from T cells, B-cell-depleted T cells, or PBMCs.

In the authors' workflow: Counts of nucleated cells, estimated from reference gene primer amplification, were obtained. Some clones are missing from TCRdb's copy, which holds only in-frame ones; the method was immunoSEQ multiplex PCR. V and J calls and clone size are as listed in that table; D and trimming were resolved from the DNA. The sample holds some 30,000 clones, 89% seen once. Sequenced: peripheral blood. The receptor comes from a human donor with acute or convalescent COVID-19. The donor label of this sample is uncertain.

CDR3 region: CASPPAHLYGYTF. The CDR3 DNA sequence: TGTGCCAGCCCCCCCGCACACCTTTATGGCTACACCTTC. The V call is TRBV21-1, the J call TRBJ1-2; the listed D gene, TRBD1, was not tested against the DNA. TRBV21-1 is deemed a pseudogene. The CDR3 has 13 amino acids.